The 8 T cell receptor beta chains reported below all come from one sample, sequenced in a study of cytomegalovirus exposure and HLA in healthy donors. The PCR ran on 60 Vbeta and 13 Jbeta primers. Repertoires were generated with immunoSEQ multiplex PCR, while TCRdb's copy carries only in-frame clones and drops some. The sample has some 90,000 clones, 55% to 75% seen once. Sequencing was carried out using PBMCs. The source of these receptors is a middle-aged man in good health and CMV-seronegative.

The V call is TRBV27, the J call TRBJ1-1; 7 nucleotides align to TRBD1. The J segment lost 11 bases and the V segment lost 9 bases, leaving 12 bases of the junction unmatched. This CDR3 region has 12 residues. Germline CDR1 MNHEY, CDR2 SMNVEV (reference sequence). The CDR3 sequence is CASFRQGGDAFF. The CDR3 nucleotides read TGTGCCAGTTTCAGACAGGGAGGTGATGCTTTCTTT.

J is TRBJ2-5 and V is TRBV6-6, with D perhaps TRBD1 (5 bases). The J call is in doubt because the DNA end fits TRBJ2-7 better. CDR1 MNHNY and CDR2 SVGAGI come from the germline V gene (reference sequence). This CDR3 has 15 residues. The CDR3 region has the DNA TGTGCCAGCAGTTACTCGGGCAGGGACTCCTACGAGCAGTACTTC. This sequence encodes CASSYSGRDSYEQYF.

This clone was detected once. The J gene is TRBJ2-5, the V gene TRBV4-3; D perhaps matches TRBD1 (5 bases). The germline V gene encodes CDR1 LGHNA and CDR2 YSLEER. There are 14 residues in the CDR3. V was trimmed by 0 bases and J by 2 bases, leaving 7 bases between them. The CDR3 region has the DNA TGCGCCAGCAGCCAAGAAAACAGGCAAGAGACCCAGTACTTC. This codes for CASSQENRQETQYF.

This clone was counted between two and nine times. This chain connects TRBV5-1 to TRBJ2-1, with D perhaps matching TRBD1 (6 bases). Trimming shortened V by 0 bases and J by 8 bases, and 9 bases separated the two germline ends. Germline-derived CDR1 and CDR2 are SGHRS and YFSETQ. This CDR3 has 13 residues. CDR3 in DNA: TGCGCCAGCAGCTTGGCAGGGGCACATGAGCAGTTCTTC. Amino acid sequence: CASSLAGAHEQFF.

This clone is a singleton in its sample. The chain couples TRBV9 to TRBJ2-5; a possible D gene is TRBD1 (5 bases). The CDR3 sequence is 17 residues long. The germline V gene encodes CDR1 SGDLS and CDR2 YYNGEE. V lost 4 bases to trimming and J lost 0 bases, with 19 bases between them. The CDR3 region is CASSSGIGQGNQETQYF. CDR3 DNA sequence: TGTGCCAGCAGCTCAGGGATCGGGCAGGGAAACCAAGAGACCCAGTACTTC.

The gene calls are TRBV6-1 and TRBJ2-4; maybe TRBD2 (5 bases). With 4 bases removed from V and 10 bases from J, the gap between germline ends came to 23 bases. Germline values: CDR1 MNHNS, CDR2 SASEGT. The CDR3 sequence is 16 residues long. DNA of the CDR3: TGTGCCAGCAGTGGCCTTCCCGAGGGCCGCTTAATAATTCAGTACTTC. This gives the protein CASSGLPEGRLIIQYF.

J is TRBJ1-6 and V is TRBV13; 7 bases fit TRBD1. Germline CDR1 and CDR2: PRHDT and FYEKMQ (reference sequence). This CDR3 has 14 residues. The V and J ends lost 4 bases and 10 bases, in that order; junction bases with no gene match: 7. The DNA of the CDR3 is TGTGCCAGCAGCTCGGACAGGTCTCGGTCACCCCTCCACTTT. This sequence encodes CASSSDRSRSPLHF.

The chain combines TRBV28 with TRBJ2-5; 7 nucleotides line up with TRBD2. Germline values: CDR1 MDHEN, CDR2 SYDVKM. The CDR3 consists of 17 residues. With 4 bases clipped from V and 2 bases from J, the junction kept 13 bases outside the gene matches. Here the CDR3 DNA reads TGTGCCAGCAGTTCCCTGTCTGGGGAGGGAAATCAAGAGACCCAGTACTTC. This translates into CASSSLSGEGNQETQYF. Complete variable domain (other parts from reference TRBV28 and TRBJ2-5): DVKVTQSSRYLVKRTGEKVFLECVQDMDHENMFWYRQDPGLGLRLIYFSYDVKMKEKGDIPEGYSVSREKKERFSLILESASTNQTSMYLCASSSLSGEGNQETQYFGPGTRLLVL.